Listed below are T cell receptor beta chains from one sample, sequenced in a study of identical twins. MiXCR was run by TCRdb on the 5' RACE reads, yielding one entry per CDR3 protein. The table has roughly 1.6 million distinct CDR3 sequences, around a third seen once. Material: cord blood. Receptor source: a newborn girl in good health. Both conserved end residues are part of each CDR3. A D gene is named only where the DNA matches it firmly. The listing skips clone size in some rows; elsewhere it reads once, few, many or a size class.

v_gene	j_gene	abundance	d_gene	CDR3nt	CDR3aa
TRBV6-6	TRBJ2-1	.	.	TGTGCCAGCGCGAGACGACAGACCTCCCAAGAGACCCAGTTCTTC	CASARRQTSQETQFF
TRBV6-1	TRBJ2-7	.	.	TGTGCCAGCAGTGAAGCGCTGGGACCCCGCTACGAGCAGTACTTC	CASSEALGPRYEQYF
TRBV12-3/TRBV12-4	TRBJ2-1	.	.	TGTGCCAGCAGTTTTCGGGTCAAGGGGGGCAATGAGCAGTTCTTC	CASSFRVKGGNEQFF
TRBV28	TRBJ2-2	.	.	TGTGCCAGCAGTTTATCAGGGGTCAGGGTAACCGGGGAGCTGTTTTTT	CASSLSGVRVTGELFF
TRBV2	TRBJ1-1	.	TRBD1	TGTGCCAGCAGCGACGGACAGGGGGAGGTCACTGAAGCTTTCTTT	CASSDGQGEVTEAFF
TRBV29-1	TRBJ1-5	.	TRBD1	TGCAGCGTCAGCTCCGGGACAGGGGGCAATCAGCCCCAGCATTTT	CSVSSGTGGNQPQHF
TRBV20-1	TRBJ1-2	few	.	TGCAGTGCTAGAGATGAGAGGGTCGGCTACACCTTC	CSARDERVGYTF
TRBV6-4	TRBJ2-3	.	.	TGTGCCAGCAGTGACTACCCGCAACGGGGCCCCACAGATACGCAGTATTTT	CASSDYPQRGPTDTQYF
TRBV5-1	TRBJ2-5	.	.	TGCGCCAGCAGCTTGGTTGCCAGGGGATATGATGGGCAAGAGACCCAGTACTTC	CASSLVARGYDGQETQYF
TRBV20-1	TRBJ2-3	.	TRBD2	TGCAGTGCTAGCCCCGGGACTACGTATACGCAGTATTTT	CSASPGTTYTQYF
TRBV7-7	TRBJ2-1	few	TRBD2	TGTGCCAGCAGCCCGGAGCCCGGGACTAACAATGAGCAGTTCTTC	CASSPEPGTNNEQFF
TRBV12-3/TRBV12-4	TRBJ2-1	few	.	TGTGCCAGCATCCGAGAAGGACAATTTCGCAATGAGCAGTTCTTC	CASIREGQFRNEQFF
TRBV15	TRBJ2-4	.	.	TGTGCCACCAGCAGAGCGCTATTAGTCCCCAAAAACATTCAGTACTTC	CATSRALLVPKNIQYF
TRBV9	TRBJ2-7	.	.	TGTGCCAGCAGCGTAGCTTTTGAGGGCTACGAGCAGTACTTC	CASSVAFEGYEQYF
TRBV2	TRBJ1-2	.	.	TGTGCCAGCAGTGGGCAGGGGAGCGGCTACACCTTC	CASSGQGSGYTF
TRBV27	TRBJ2-3	.	.	TGTGCCAGCGGTTTATCGTTAGGGGTCACAGATACGCAGTATTTT	CASGLSLGVTDTQYF
TRBV28	TRBJ2-5	.	TRBD2	TGTGCCAGCAATCCTACTAGCGGTCCCTCGTGGGAGCAGTACTTC	CASNPTSGPSWEQYF
TRBV4-1	TRBJ1-2	few	.	TGCGCCAGCAGCCAAGAACAGGTTTCTAACTATGGCTACACCTTC	CASSQEQVSNYGYTF
TRBV21-1	TRBJ1-2	.	.	TGTGCCAGCAGCCACTTAGAATTCCTACAGGGGAAGCCACCACGGATGGGGTATGGCTACACCTTC	CASSHLEFLQGKPPRMGYGYTF
TRBV7-9	TRBJ2-4	few	.	TGTGCCAGCAGCTTAGTGGGGGCACCGTCGGATTCCGAGGACATTCAGTACTTC	CASSLVGAPSDSEDIQYF
TRBV29-1	TRBJ2-3	few	TRBD2	TGCAGCGTTACGTCTAGCGGGGGCCCAGATACGCAGTATTTT	CSVTSSGGPDTQYF
TRBV6-6	TRBJ2-1	.	TRBD2	TGTGCCAGCAGCCTCGTCCGCGGGGGGGGCTACAATGAGCAGTTCTTC	CASSLVRGGGYNEQFF
TRBV20-1	TRBJ1-2	few	.	TGCAGTGCTAGAGACTGGCTAAACTATGGCTACACCTTC	CSARDWLNYGYTF
TRBV27	TRBJ2-7	few	.	TGTGCCAGCAGTTCGGGCATGGGTTACGAGCAGTACTTC	CASSSGMGYEQYF
TRBV5-1	TRBJ2-3	.	.	TGCGCCAGCAGCTCCTCTTACAGCGTTAGCACAGATACGCAGTATTTT	CASSSSYSVSTDTQYF
TRBV20-1	TRBJ2-5	.	.	TGCAGTGCTAGGGGGCAGGCAGAGGGATACAATGAGCAGTACTTC	CSARGQAEGYNEQYF
TRBV6-2/TRBV6-3	TRBJ1-1	.	.	TGTGCCAGCAGCCCCGCAGGAGCGAACACTGAAGCTTTCTTT	CASSPAGANTEAFF
TRBV20-1	TRBJ2-3	once	TRBD2	TGCAGTGCTAGAGTCGCCGGGACTAGAGTTGCAGATACGCAGTATTTT	CSARVAGTRVADTQYF
TRBV13	TRBJ1-2	once	TRBD1	TGTGCCGGCAGCCCCCCGGGACAGGGGAACTATGGCTACACCTTC	CAGSPPGQGNYGYTF
TRBV21-1	TRBJ2-5	.	.	TGTGCCAGCAGCAAAGGAGGACAGTCCCATCAGGAGGAGCAGTACTTC	CASSKGGQSHQEEQYF
TRBV6-1	TRBJ2-5	few	.	TGTGCCAGCAGCGGTCTTAGGGAGACCCAGTACTTC	CASSGLRETQYF
TRBV12-3/TRBV12-4	TRBJ2-7	.	.	TGTGCCAACAGTCCCGCTTTCTCCTACGAGCAGTACTTC	CANSPAFSYEQYF
TRBV9	TRBJ2-1	.	TRBD2	TGTGCCAGCAGCGTAGCAGCGGGGCTCCGCTATGAGCAGTTCTTC	CASSVAAGLRYEQFF
TRBV4-1	TRBJ1-1	.	.	TGCGCCAGCAGCCAAGTCCCGACAAGGGCAGGGGCTTTCTTT	CASSQVPTRAGAFF
TRBV12-3/TRBV12-4	TRBJ2-7	many	.	TGTGCCAGCAGTAACGGCGGGTCCTCCTACGAGCAGTACTTC	CASSNGGSSYEQYF
TRBV20-1	TRBJ2-1	.	.	TGCAGTGCTAGAGTGATTAGCTACAATGAGCAGTTCTTC	CSARVISYNEQFF
TRBV24-1	TRBJ1-1	.	.	TGTGCCACCAGGGGCATGAACACTGAAGCTTTCTTT	CATRGMNTEAFF
TRBV28	TRBJ2-7	.	TRBD1	TGTGCCAGCAGTCAGACAGGGGGCTACTACTACGAGCAGTACTTC	CASSQTGGYYYEQYF
TRBV9	TRBJ2-5	few	.	TGTGCCAGCAGCGACAGACCCCAAGAGACCCAGTACTTC	CASSDRPQETQYF
TRBV24-1	TRBJ2-3	few	.	TGTGCCACCAGGGACCTCGCAGATACGCAGTATTTT	CATRDLADTQYF
TRBV5-1	TRBJ2-1	few	TRBD1	TGCGCCAGCAGCTTGGCCCCCAACAGGGGGGACAATGAGCAGTTCTTC	CASSLAPNRGDNEQFF
TRBV4-1	TRBJ2-1	.	TRBD2	TGCGCCAGCAGCCCCATCCGGGACTACCCTGACAATGAGCAGTTCTTC	CASSPIRDYPDNEQFF
TRBV12-3/TRBV12-4	TRBJ1-2	.	.	TGTGCCAGCAGTTTTCGAAGCAGGACTGATGGCTACACCTTC	CASSFRSRTDGYTF
TRBV12-3/TRBV12-4	TRBJ1-2	many	.	TGTGCCAGCAGTTTGGGGGATGGCTACACCTTC	CASSLGDGYTF
TRBV2	TRBJ1-2	.	.	TGTGCCAGCAGTGAAGGACAGGCCTATGGCTACACCTTC	CASSEGQAYGYTF
TRBV6-1	TRBJ2-7	once	.	TGTGCCAGCAGTGAAGGGTGGACACCCTACGAGCAGTACTTC	CASSEGWTPYEQYF
TRBV10-3	TRBJ2-5	few	.	TGTGCCATCAGTGTCAGGGCCCAAGAGACCCAGTACTTC	CAISVRAQETQYF
TRBV6-5	TRBJ1-3	.	TRBD1	TGTGCCAGCAGCGTACAGGGGGGGACTGGAAACACCATATATTTT	CASSVQGGTGNTIYF
TRBV4-1	TRBJ2-1	many	TRBD2	TGCGCCAGCAGCCAAGATCCAGGGACTAGCGGTTACAATGAGCAGTTCTTC	CASSQDPGTSGYNEQFF